This record covers a single T cell receptor beta chain. The antigen remains unidentified. The germline CDR1 and CDR2 sequences are ENHRY and SYGVKD. Trimming cost V 0 bases and J 7 bases; bases outside gene matches: 3. This CDR3 has 14 amino acids. This entry is derived from a study of cytomegalovirus exposure and HLA in healthy donors. Study summary: Earlier, 100 million to 130 million unique TCR beta sequences were recovered from 200 million or so T cells by an analysis. Findings of the study overall: Reportedly, HLA-A and HLA-B alleles of most subjects were accurately predicted from TCR beta.

Though nominally healthy at sampling, donors likely had unrecorded immune exposures. 13 Jbeta primers and 60 Vbeta primers were used for the PCR. Produced via immunoSEQ multiplex PCR; TCRdb's table is partial and in-frame only. The data show about 120,000 clones, approximately 75% seen once. The sequenced sample consisted of PBMCs. This sequence originates from a man younger than 40 in good health and CMV-seronegative. This rearrangement joins TRBV10-3 to TRBJ2-7; 10 nucleotides line up with TRBD1. The CDR3 spells CAISESDRGHEQYF. For the CDR3, the DNA is TGTGCCATCAGTGAGTCCGACAGGGGGCATGAGCAGTACTTC.